The 18 T cell receptor beta chains below come from one sample, sequenced in a study of molecular identifiers for immune sequencing clone quantification. TCRdb reprocessed the PCR reads with MiXCR, giving one entry per CDR3 protein. This sample has approximately 550,000 distinct CDR3 sequences, with roughly 23% found just once. Sequences were obtained from naive CD8+ T cells from blood, with Jurkat cell RNA spiked in. Stated subset: FACS-sorted CD8+CD4-CCR7+CD45RA+ naive T cells. All receptors derive from a human donor in good health. Some libraries in this study had Jurkat cell RNA spiked in.

This clonotype was detected a few times. The chain recombines TRBV24-1 with TRBJ1-5; the match to TRBD1 covers 7 bases. Germline-derived CDR1 and CDR2 are KGHDR and SFDVKD. The V segment lost 3 bases and the J segment 6 bases; nucleotides outside the gene matches: 7. The CDR3 contains 15 residues. CDR3 protein: CATSDRRGQGQPQHF. DNA for the CDR3: TGTGCCACCAGTGATCGAAGGGGGCAGGGTCAGCCCCAGCATTTT.

Comments on this clonotype: This may stem from a read error, because a much larger clone lies one nucleotide away. This sequence joins TRBV7-2 and TRBJ2-2; 7 bases fit TRBD1. The V and J ends lost 5 bases and 4 bases, in that order; junction bases with no gene match: 10. The CDR3 is made up of 16 amino acids. CDR1 SGHTA and CDR2 FQGNSA come from the germline V gene. The CDR3 bases are TGTGCCAGCAGCCCCGGACAGGCGATAAGCACCGGGGAGCTGTTTTTT. Translation gives CASSPGQAISTGELFF.

This clonotype has only a few counts. The chain combines TRBV10-2 with TRBJ2-7; 8 bases line up with TRBD1. The CDR3 runs 14 residues. Trimming took 5 bases from V and 2 from J; bases not matched to a gene: 5. The germline gives CDR1 WSHSY, CDR2 SAAADI. The CDR3 DNA is TGCGCCAGCAGTAATCCGGGACAGGCCTACGAGCAGTACTTC. Amino acid sequence: CASSNPGQAYEQYF.

At least ten counts were recorded for this clonotype. This chain connects TRBV28 to TRBJ1-1, with no clear D. This CDR3 has 13 amino acids. Trimming shortened V by 5 bases and J by 7 bases, and 14 bases separated the two germline ends. Looked up from germline, CDR1 is MDHEN and CDR2 is SYDVKM. The DNA for the CDR3 is TGTGCCAGCAGTCTCCCAAGACAAATTGAAGCTTTCTTT. This codes for CASSLPRQIEAFF.

This chain connects TRBV6-1 to TRBJ2-2; 7 nucleotides agree with TRBD2. The junction had 5 bases not matched to a gene; V was cut back by 1 base and J by 3 bases. The CDR3 sequence is 16 residues long. Germline values: CDR1 MNHNS, CDR2 SASEGT. Here the CDR3 DNA reads TGTGCCAGCAGTGAAGAGGGGAGGGCCTACACCGGGGAGCTGTTTTTT. It yields the protein CASSEEGRAYTGELFF.

This clonotype showed up many times. The rearrangement joins TRBV6-5 to TRBJ1-6; D is uncertain. There are 12 residues in the CDR3. CDR1 MNHEY and CDR2 SVGAGI come from the germline V gene. Trimming took 2 bases from V and 7 from J, leaving 3 bases between them. The CDR3 loop reads CASSYRNSPLHF. CDR3 bases: TGTGCCAGCAGTTACCGAAATTCACCCCTCCACTTT.

This rearrangement joins TRBV23-1 to TRBJ2-7; the match to TRBD1 covers 7 bases. TRBV23-1 qualifies as an ORF whose function is uncertain. The J segment lost 4 bases and the V segment lost 3 bases, leaving 9 bases of the junction unmatched. CDR3 length equals 15 residues. Here the CDR3 reads CASSHPRGQFYEQYF. In DNA, the CDR3 is TGCGCCAGCAGTCACCCCCGGGGACAGTTTTACGAGCAGTACTTC.

This clonotype was picked up many times. CDR3: CASSPGRGGGYEQYF. CDR3 DNA: TGTGCCAGCAGTCCGGGTCGTGGTGGTGGCTACGAGCAGTACTTC. The J gene is TRBJ2-7, the V gene TRBV28; unclear D gene. Trimming took off 5 bases at V and 3 bases at J, with 17 bases between the two ends. This CDR3 has 15 amino acids. Per germline, CDR1 MDHEN and CDR2 SYDVKM. The full variable domain, rest sourced from reference TRBV28 and TRBJ2-7, is DVKVTQSSRYLVKRTGEKVFLECVQDMDHENMFWYRQDPGLGLRLIYFSYDVKMKEKGDIPEGYSVSREKKERFSLILESASTNQTSMYLCASSPGRGGGYEQYFGPGTRLTVT.

As concerns this clonotype: Just one base apart from a much larger clone, this may be a read error. The rearrangement uses TRBV14 and TRBJ2-2; D remains ambiguous. Germline V gene data show CDR1 as SGHDN and CDR2 as FVKESK. The CDR3 runs to 15 residues. CDR3 residues: CASSQYPRNAGELFF. The CDR3 DNA is TGTGCCAGCAGCCAATATCCTAGGAACGCCGGGGAGCTGTTTTTT.

The rearrangement links TRBV6-4 to TRBJ2-3; D remains unclear. The CDR3 loop spans 12 amino acids. Germline V gene data show CDR1 as MRHNA and CDR2 as SNTAGT. Trimming shortened V by 2 bases and J by 4 bases, and 4 bases separated the two germline ends. DNA of the CDR3: TGTGCCAGCAGTGACGGTTCAGATACGCAGTATTTT. Amino acids: CASSDGSDTQYF.

The chain combines TRBV7-9 with TRBJ1-1; a weak D match, TRBD1 (6 bases). This CDR3 has 12 amino acids. From germline, CDR1 is SEHNR and CDR2 FQNEAQ (reference sequence). V lost 5 bases and J 7 bases, leaving 11 bases between the germline ends. The DNA of the CDR3 is TGTGCCAGCAGCAGATGGACAGTTGAAGCTTTCTTT. This translates into CASSRWTVEAFF.

As to this clonotype: A much more abundant neighbour one base away suggests this may be a read error. This chain links TRBV5-6 with TRBJ2-3; TRBD1 might be the D (5 bases). The length of the CDR3 is 15 residues. V was pared by 4 bases and J by 4 bases, with 16 bases between. Germline V gene sequence: CDR1 SGHDT, CDR2 YYEEEE. CDR3 region: CASSPAGIRADTQYF. The CDR3 DNA is TGTGCCAGCAGCCCCGCAGGGATCCGCGCAGATACGCAGTATTTT.

This clonotype was detected a few times. The chain joins TRBV10-3 to TRBJ1-2; D remains unclear. V shed 0 bases and J shed 5 bases, with 10 bases lying between them. This CDR3 is built from 14 residues. CDR1 is ENHRY and CDR2 is SYGVKD in the germline V gene. The CDR3 coding sequence is TGTGCCATCAGTGAGTCGATGCGAGGATATGGCTACACCTTC. Protein sequence: CAISESMRGYGYTF.

J is TRBJ2-3 and V is TRBV7-8; D remains ambiguous. Between the trimmed V and J ends, which lost 0 bases and 0 bases, there was a span of 10 bases. Germline assignment: CDR1 SGHVS and CDR2 FQNEAQ. This CDR3 has 16 amino acids. The CDR3 loop is CASSLASTGSTDTQYF. The CDR3 nucleotides are TGTGCCAGCAGCTTAGCGTCCACCGGGAGCACAGATACGCAGTATTTT.

This clonotype was detected a few times. The rearrangement uses TRBV10-3 and TRBJ2-7; D remains ambiguous. Trimming took off 0 bases at V and 2 bases at J, with 14 bases between the two ends. CDR1 and CDR2 (germline): ENHRY, SYGVKD. The CDR3 length is 16 residues. CDR3 coding DNA: TGTGCCATCAGTGAGTCGATGTTGGGGAACACCTACGAGCAGTACTTC. Its protein product is CAISESMLGNTYEQYF.

Turning to this clonotype: A much bigger clone sits one base away, suggesting this may be a read error. This chain links TRBV9 with TRBJ1-1; no definite D call. The germline V gene has CDR1 SGDLS and CDR2 YYNGEE. The CDR3 runs 12 residues. CDR3 amino acids: CASSTGDTGAFF. DNA for the CDR3: TGTGCCAGCAGCACCGGTGACACTGGAGCTTTCTTT. Full variable domain (remainder filled in from reference TRBV9 and TRBJ1-1): DSGVTQTPKHLITATGQRVTLRCSPRSGDLSVYWYQQSLDQGLQFLIQYYNGEERAKGNILERFSAQQFPDLHSELNLSSLELGDSALYFCASSTGDTGAFFGQGTRLTVV.

This clonotype occurred a few times. In nucleotides, the CDR3 is TGTGCCAGCAGTTCCCGGGACACTTATAATTCACCCCTCCACTTT. Protein product: CASSSRDTYNSPLHF. The rearrangement joins TRBV27 to TRBJ1-6, with D possibly matching TRBD1 (6 bases). This CDR3 has 15 residues. V dropped 4 bases and J dropped 4 bases, with 11 bases sitting between them. The germline CDR1 and CDR2 sequences are MNHEY and SMNVEV (reference sequence).

This clonotype has just a few counts. The J gene is TRBJ2-2, the V gene TRBV20-1; TRBD1 matches at 8 bases. J gave up 7 bases and V 3 bases, and 4 bases lay outside the gene matches. Germline V gene data show CDR1 as DFQATT and CDR2 as SNEGSKA (reference sequence). The CDR3 is made up of 13 amino acids. The CDR3 reads CSARTGVGGELFF. As DNA, the CDR3 is TGCAGTGCTAGGACAGGGGTTGGCGGGGAGCTGTTTTTT.